The rows below give T cell receptor beta chains drawn from one sample of a study of post-analysis software for immune sequencing data. TCRdb re-derived calls from the PCR reads in MiXCR, one entry per CDR3 protein. The sample has roughly 400,000 distinct CDR3 sequences; about 39% are singletons. The material sequenced was blood. The receptors derive from a girl aged 2 to 9 with multiple sclerosis. The CDR3 runs from the conserved cysteine through the conserved F or W. The D gene is left open where the match is weak. Size is omitted from some rows. Given values are once, few, many or a class for expanded clones.

CASLPSGISTDTQYF	TGTGCCAGCCTTCCTAGCGGGATTAGCACAGATACGCAGTATTTT	NA	TRBD2	TRBV2	TRBJ2-3
CASSRARSKSYNEQFF	TGTGCCAGCAGCCGAGCCAGGAGTAAATCCTACAATGAGCAGTTCTTC	NA	NA	TRBV4-2	TRBJ2-1
CASSVPGGGPGNEQFF	TGTGCCAGCAGCGTACCCGGCGGGGGGCCGGGGAATGAGCAGTTCTTC	NA	TRBD2	TRBV9	TRBJ2-1
CASSRGLAGSYEQYF	TGTGCCAGCTCTAGGGGACTAGCGGGAAGCTACGAGCAGTACTTC	NA	TRBD2	TRBV12-3/TRBV12-4	TRBJ2-7
CASANGEGYEQYF	TGTGCCAGCGCAAACGGAGAGGGCTACGAGCAGTACTTC	NA	NA	TRBV13	TRBJ2-7
CASSLGTQGAYGYTF	TGTGCCAGCAGCTTAGGAACTCAGGGCGCCTATGGCTACACCTTC	NA	NA	TRBV7-8	TRBJ1-2
CASSQVPGGHEQYF	TGTGCCAGCAGCCAAGTCCCAGGGGGGCACGAGCAGTACTTC	few	NA	TRBV14	TRBJ2-7
CASSGGQRINQPQHF	TGTGCCAGCAGTGGGGGACAGCGAATAAATCAGCCCCAGCATTTT	NA	TRBD1	TRBV6-1	TRBJ1-5
CASSLPGQGAVGYTF	TGCGCCAGCAGCTTGCCTGGACAGGGGGCAGTAGGCTACACCTTC	NA	TRBD1	TRBV5-1	TRBJ1-2
CASSFGQGYNEQYF	TGTGCCAGCAGCTTCGGACAGGGATATAACGAGCAGTACTTC	NA	TRBD1	TRBV7-8	TRBJ2-7
CASSVEGGYSNQPQHF	TGTGCCAGCAGCGTGGAGGGAGGTTATAGCAATCAGCCCCAGCATTTT	NA	NA	TRBV5-6	TRBJ1-5
CASSFGGAEDLYGYTF	TGTGCCAGCAGCTTTGGCGGGGCGGAAGACCTCTATGGCTACACCTTC	NA	NA	TRBV7-6	TRBJ1-2
CASSPSRLSFNEQFF	TGTGCCAGCAGCCCTTCGAGACTGTCCTTCAATGAGCAGTTCTTC	NA	NA	TRBV6-6	TRBJ2-1
CASSQQDQGVPFF	TGTGCCAGCAGCCAACAGGATCAGGGGGTGCCGTTCTTC	few	TRBD1	TRBV12-3/TRBV12-4	TRBJ2-1
CASSFKAYNEQFF	TGTGCCAGCAGTTTTAAGGCCTACAATGAGCAGTTCTTC	few	NA	TRBV12-3/TRBV12-4	TRBJ2-1
CASTRSQGAGEKLFF	TGTGCCAGCACCAGATCCCAGGGGGCTGGTGAAAAACTGTTTTTT	NA	TRBD1	TRBV7-9	TRBJ1-4
CASSEYGTNYGYTF	TGTGCCAGCAGTGAATACGGAACTAACTATGGCTACACCTTC	few	NA	TRBV27	TRBJ1-2
CSARALLGRDNYGYTF	TGCAGTGCTAGAGCTCTCCTGGGACGGGACAACTATGGCTACACCTTC	NA	NA	TRBV20-1	TRBJ1-2
CSARDLGEVETQYF	TGCAGTGCTAGAGATCTGGGGGAAGTCGAGACCCAGTACTTC	NA	NA	TRBV20-1	TRBJ2-5
CSVEGKGPYYGYTF	TGCAGCGTTGAGGGAAAGGGTCCCTACTATGGCTACACCTTC	NA	NA	TRBV29-1	TRBJ1-2
CASSQDRAWGADYEQYF	TGCGCCAGCAGCCAAGATAGGGCGTGGGGGGCTGACTACGAGCAGTACTTC	NA	NA	TRBV4-3	TRBJ2-7
CASNPRNTVSNQPQHF	TGTGCCAGCAACCCGCGGAACACCGTTAGCAATCAGCCCCAGCATTTT	NA	NA	TRBV28	TRBJ1-5